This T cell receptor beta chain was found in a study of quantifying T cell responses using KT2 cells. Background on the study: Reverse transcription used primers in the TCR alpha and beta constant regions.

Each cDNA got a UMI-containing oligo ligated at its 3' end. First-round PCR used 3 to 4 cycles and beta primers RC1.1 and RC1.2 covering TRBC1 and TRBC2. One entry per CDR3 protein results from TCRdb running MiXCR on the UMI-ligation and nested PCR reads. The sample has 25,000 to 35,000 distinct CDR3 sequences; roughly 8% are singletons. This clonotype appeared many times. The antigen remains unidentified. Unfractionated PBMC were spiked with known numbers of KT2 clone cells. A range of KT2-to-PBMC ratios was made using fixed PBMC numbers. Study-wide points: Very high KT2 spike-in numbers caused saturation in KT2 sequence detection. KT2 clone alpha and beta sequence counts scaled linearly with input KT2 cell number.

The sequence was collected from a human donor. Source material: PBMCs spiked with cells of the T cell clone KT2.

CDR3 sequence (DNA): TGCAGTGCGGAGGTACAGGGGGCATCTGGGGCCAACGTCCTGACTTTC. The encoded protein is CSAEVQGASGANVLTF. This chain links TRBV20-1 with TRBJ2-6, with 9 bases fitting TRBD1. The V and J ends lost 6 bases and 1 base, in that order; junction bases with no gene match: 7. Germline CDR1 reads DFQATT; CDR2 reads SNEGSKA (reference sequence). The length of the CDR3 is 16 residues.